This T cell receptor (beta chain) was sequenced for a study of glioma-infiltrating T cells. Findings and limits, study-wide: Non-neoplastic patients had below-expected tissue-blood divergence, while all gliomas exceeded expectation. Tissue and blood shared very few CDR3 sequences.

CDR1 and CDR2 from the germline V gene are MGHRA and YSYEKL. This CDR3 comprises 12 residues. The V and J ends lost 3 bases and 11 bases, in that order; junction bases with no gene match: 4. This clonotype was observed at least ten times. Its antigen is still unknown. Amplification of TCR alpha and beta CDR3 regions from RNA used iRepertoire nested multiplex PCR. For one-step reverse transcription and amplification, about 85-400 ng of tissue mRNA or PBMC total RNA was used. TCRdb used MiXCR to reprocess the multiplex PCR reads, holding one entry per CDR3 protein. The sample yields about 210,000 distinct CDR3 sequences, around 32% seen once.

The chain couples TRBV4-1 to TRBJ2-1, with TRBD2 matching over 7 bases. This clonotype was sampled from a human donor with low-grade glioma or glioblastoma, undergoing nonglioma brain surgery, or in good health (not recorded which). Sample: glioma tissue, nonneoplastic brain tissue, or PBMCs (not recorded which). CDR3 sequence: CASSHPAGKQFF. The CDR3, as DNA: TGCGCCAGCAGCCACCCAGCGGGAAAGCAGTTCTTC.